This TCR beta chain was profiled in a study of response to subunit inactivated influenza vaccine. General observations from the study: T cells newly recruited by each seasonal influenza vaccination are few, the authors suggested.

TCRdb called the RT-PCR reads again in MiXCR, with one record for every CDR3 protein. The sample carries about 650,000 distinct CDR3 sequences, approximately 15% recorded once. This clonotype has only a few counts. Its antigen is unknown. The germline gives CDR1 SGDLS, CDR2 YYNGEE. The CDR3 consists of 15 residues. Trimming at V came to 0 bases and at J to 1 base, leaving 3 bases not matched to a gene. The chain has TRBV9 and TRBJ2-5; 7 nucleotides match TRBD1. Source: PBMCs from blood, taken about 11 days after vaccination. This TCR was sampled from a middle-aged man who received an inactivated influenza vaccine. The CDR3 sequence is CASSVGQGVQETQYF. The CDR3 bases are TGTGCCAGCAGCGTAGGCCAGGGGGTCCAAGAGACCCAGTACTTC.